This TCR beta chain came from a study of blood T cell repertoires in COVID-19. Study-level background: The samples span acute and convalescent COVID-19 from the United States, Italy and Spain. The analysed material was cDNA or gDNA that came from T cells, B-cell-depleted T cells, or PBMCs.

Study processing details: Amplification of reference gene primers was used by the study to estimate nucleated cell counts. Profiling relied on immunoSEQ multiplex PCR, and the TCRdb table lists in-frame clones only, not all of them. V, J and clone size were drawn from that table, and D and trimming were deduced from the DNA. The top ten hold about 6.5% of the sample, which has around 100,000 clones, over 75% seen once. Sequencing was carried out using peripheral blood. The receptor was derived from a woman aged 60-75 years with acute or convalescent COVID-19.

Here the CDR3 reads CASSLDLAGYGYTF. The DNA of the CDR3 is TGTGCCAGCAGCTTGGACCTGGCGGGGTATGGCTACACCTTC. J is TRBJ1-2 and V is TRBV7-9; D is unresolved. V was shortened by 3 bases and J by 5 bases, with 13 bases between the two germline ends. The V gene's germline CDR1 is SEHNR and CDR2 FQNEAQ (reference sequence). The CDR3 consists of 14 residues.